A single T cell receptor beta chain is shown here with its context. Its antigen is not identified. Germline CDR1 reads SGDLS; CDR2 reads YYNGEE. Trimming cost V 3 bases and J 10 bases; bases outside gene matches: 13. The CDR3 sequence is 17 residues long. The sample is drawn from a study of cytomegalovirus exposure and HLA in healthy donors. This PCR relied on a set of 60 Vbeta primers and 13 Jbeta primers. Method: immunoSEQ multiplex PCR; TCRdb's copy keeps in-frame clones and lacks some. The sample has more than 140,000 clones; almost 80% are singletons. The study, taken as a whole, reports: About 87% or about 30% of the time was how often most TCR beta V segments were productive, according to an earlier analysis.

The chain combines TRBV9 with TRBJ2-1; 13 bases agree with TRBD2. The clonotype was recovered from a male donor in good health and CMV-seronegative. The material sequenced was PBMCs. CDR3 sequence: CASSGRPGTSGDEEQFF. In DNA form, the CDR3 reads TGTGCCAGCAGCGGACGCCCCGGGACTAGCGGGGATGAAGAGCAGTTCTTC. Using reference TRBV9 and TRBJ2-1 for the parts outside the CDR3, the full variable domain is DSGVTQTPKHLITATGQRVTLRCSPRSGDLSVYWYQQSLDQGLQFLIQYYNGEERAKGNILERFSAQQFPDLHSELNLSSLELGDSALYFCASSGRPGTSGDEEQFFGPGTRLTVL.